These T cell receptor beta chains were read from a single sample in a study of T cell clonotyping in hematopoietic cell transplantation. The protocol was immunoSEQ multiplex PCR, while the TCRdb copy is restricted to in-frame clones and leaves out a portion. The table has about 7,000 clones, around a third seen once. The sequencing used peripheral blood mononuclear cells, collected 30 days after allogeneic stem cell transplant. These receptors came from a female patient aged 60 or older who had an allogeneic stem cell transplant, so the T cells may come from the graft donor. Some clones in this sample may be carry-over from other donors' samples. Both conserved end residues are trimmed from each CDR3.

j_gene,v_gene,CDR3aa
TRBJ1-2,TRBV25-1,ASRAQGAGYT
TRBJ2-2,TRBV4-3,ASSQVERPGTGELF
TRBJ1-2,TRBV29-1,SVEAGAGFNT
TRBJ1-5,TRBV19,ASSIGVQPQH
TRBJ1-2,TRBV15,ATSRGPAGRDGYT
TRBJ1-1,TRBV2,ASVRGMGTEAF
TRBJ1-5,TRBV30,AWSQGTADFQPQH
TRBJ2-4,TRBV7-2,ASSSGQGDIQY
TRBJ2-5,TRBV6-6,ASSYFGGQETQY
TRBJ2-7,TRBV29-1,SVEDGQTSYEQY
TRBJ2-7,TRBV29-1,SVQVTEQY
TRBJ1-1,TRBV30,AWSYETEAF
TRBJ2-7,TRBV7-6,ASSLEDRDRGYEQY
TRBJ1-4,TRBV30,AWSVGGAGAGEKLF
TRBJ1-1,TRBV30,AWSRGQGTTEAF
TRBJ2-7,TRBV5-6,ASSSDGSPYEQY
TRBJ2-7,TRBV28,ASSFGLACAYEQY
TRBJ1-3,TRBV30,AWSVEAGNTIY
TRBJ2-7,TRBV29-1,SGEDGLSYEQY
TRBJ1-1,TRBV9,ASSVLQENTEAF
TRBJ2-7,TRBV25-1,ASSGVEGLQY
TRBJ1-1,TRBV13,ASSQDRFNTEAF
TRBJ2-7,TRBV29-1,SVEDDRTYEQY
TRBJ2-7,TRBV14,ASSQFDRDEQY
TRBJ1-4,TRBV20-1,SAPKGEKLF
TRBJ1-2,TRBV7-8,ASSYGRANYGYT
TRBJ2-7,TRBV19,ASSPGGEQY
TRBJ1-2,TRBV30,AWSSGTGDIGYGYT
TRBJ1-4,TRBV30,AWSIRATNEKLF
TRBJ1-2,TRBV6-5,ASSPGTGRDYGYT
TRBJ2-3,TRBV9,ASTLPADTDTQY
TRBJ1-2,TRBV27,ASSELGSVFGYT
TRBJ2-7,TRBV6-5,ASNGGQDTYEQY
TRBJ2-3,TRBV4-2,ASSPRNTDTQY
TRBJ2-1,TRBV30,AWRQLAGYDEQF
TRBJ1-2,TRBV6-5,ASSYGTGWNGYT
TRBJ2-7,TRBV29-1,SVVIGSVYEQY
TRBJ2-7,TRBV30,AWSVGGSYEQY
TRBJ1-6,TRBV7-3,ASSPDGNSPLH
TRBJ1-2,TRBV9,ASSTQGNGYT
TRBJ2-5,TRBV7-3,ASSLTLGETQY
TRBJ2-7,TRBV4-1,ASSQEGGPYEQY
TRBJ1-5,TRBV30,AWSVGSNQPQH
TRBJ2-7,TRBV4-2,ASSQGVQGYEQY
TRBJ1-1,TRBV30,AWSVRKGVNTEAF
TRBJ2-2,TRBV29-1,SVVAGALNTGELF